The clone carrying this TCR beta chain was seen a handful of times. Antigen specificity is unknown. Germline V CDR1 and CDR2: GTSNPN, SVGIG (reference sequence). The germline V and J ends were trimmed by 3 bases and 10 bases, with 13 bases remaining between them. The CDR3 contains 12 residues. The sample belongs to a study of PD-1 blockade in classical Hodgkin lymphoma. Across the study: Treatment was intravenous nivolumab, 3 mg/kg every 2 weeks, until progression.

Findings and caveats of the study: Complete responders possessed baseline diversity comparable to newly diagnosed patients. CD4+ TCR diversity, unlike CD8+, climbed significantly by C4D1.

The patients all showed relapse after autologous stem cell transplantation, while their brentuximab vedotin exposure varied. Sequencing used immunoSEQ multiplex PCR; TCRdb keeps in-frame clones, though not all of them. The table has 20,000 to 30,000 clones, 81% seen once; the top ten hold 20%. Sequencing used peripheral blood mononuclear cells (PBMCs), obtained before the second cycle of nivolumab. The clonotype originates from a human donor with classical Hodgkin lymphoma. The chain employs TRBV30 and TRBJ1-5; tentatively, D is TRBD1 (6 bases). This CDR3 reads CAWREGGGPQHF. The CDR3 DNA reads as TGTGCCTGGAGAGAGGGGGGGGGTCCCCAGCATTTT.